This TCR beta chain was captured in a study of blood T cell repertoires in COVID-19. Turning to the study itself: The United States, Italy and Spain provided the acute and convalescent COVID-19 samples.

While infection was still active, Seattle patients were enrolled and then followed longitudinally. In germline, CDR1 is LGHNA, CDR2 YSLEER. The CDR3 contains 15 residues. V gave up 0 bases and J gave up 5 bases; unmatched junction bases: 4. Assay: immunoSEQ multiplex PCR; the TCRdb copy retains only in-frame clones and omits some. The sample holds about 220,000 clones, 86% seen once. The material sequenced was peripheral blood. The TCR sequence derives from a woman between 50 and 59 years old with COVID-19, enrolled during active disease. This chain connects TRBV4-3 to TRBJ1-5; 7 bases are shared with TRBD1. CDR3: CASSQDGQDHQPQHF. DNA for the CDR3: TGCGCCAGCAGCCAAGATGGACAGGACCATCAGCCCCAGCATTTT.